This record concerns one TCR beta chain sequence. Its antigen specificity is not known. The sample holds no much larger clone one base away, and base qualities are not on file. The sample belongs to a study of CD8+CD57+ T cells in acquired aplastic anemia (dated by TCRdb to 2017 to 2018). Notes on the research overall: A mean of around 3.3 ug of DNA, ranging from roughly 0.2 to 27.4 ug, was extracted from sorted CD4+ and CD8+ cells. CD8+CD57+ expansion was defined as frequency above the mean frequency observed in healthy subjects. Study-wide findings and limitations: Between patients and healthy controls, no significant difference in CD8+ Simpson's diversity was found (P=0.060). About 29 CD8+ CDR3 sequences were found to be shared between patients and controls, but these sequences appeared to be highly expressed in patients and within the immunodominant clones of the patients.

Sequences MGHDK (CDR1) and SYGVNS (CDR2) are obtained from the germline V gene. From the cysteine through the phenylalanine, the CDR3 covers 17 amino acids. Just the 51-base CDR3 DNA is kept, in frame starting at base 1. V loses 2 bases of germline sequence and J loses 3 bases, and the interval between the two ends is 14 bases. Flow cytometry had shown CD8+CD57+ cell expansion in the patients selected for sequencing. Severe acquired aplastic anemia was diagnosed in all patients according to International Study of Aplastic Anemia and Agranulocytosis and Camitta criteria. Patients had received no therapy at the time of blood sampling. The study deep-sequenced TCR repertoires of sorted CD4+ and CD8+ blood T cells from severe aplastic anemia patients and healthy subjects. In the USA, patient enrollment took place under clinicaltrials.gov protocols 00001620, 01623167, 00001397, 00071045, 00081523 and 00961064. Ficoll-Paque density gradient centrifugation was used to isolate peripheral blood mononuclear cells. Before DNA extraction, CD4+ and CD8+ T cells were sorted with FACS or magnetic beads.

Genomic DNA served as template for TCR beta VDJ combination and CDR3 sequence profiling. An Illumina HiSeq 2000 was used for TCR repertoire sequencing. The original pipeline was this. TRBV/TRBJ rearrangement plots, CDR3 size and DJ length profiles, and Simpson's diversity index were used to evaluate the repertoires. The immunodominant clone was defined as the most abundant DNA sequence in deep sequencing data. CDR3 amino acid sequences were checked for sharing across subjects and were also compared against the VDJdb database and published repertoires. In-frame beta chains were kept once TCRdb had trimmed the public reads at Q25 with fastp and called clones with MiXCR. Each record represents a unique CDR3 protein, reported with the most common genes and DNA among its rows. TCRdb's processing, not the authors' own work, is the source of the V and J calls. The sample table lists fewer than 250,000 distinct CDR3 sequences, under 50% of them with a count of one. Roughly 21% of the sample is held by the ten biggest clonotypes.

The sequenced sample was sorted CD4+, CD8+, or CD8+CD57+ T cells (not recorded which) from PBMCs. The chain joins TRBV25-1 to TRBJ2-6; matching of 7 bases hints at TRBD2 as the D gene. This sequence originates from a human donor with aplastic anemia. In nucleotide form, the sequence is TGTGCCAGCAGTGAAGGGGGGGCCGAGTGTGGGGCCAACGTCCTGACTTTC. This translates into CASSEGGAECGANVLTF.